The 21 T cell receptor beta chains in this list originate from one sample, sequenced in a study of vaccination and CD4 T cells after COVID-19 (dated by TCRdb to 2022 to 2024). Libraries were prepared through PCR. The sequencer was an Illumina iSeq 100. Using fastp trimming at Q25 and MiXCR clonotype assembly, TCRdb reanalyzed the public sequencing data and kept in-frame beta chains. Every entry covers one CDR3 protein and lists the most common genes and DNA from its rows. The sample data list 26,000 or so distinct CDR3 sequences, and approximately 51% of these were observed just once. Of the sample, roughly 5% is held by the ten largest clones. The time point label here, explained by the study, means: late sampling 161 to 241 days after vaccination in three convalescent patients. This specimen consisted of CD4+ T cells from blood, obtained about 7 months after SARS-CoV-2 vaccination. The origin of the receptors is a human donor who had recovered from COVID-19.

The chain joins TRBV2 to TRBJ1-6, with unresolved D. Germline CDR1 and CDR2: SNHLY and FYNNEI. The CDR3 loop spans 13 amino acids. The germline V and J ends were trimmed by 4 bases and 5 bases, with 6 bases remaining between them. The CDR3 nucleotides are TGTGCCAGCAGTGTAAGAGATAATTCACCCCTCCACTTT. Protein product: CASSVRDNSPLHF.

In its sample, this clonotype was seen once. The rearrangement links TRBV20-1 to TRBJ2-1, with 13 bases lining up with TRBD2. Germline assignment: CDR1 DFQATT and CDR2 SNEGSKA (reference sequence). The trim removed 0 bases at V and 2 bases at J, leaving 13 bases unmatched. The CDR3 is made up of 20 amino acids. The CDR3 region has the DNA TGCAGTGCTAGAGATCGGGGGTACTCACTAGCGGGAGGGGCCTACAATGAGCAGTTCTTC. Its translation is CSARDRGYSLAGGAYNEQFF.

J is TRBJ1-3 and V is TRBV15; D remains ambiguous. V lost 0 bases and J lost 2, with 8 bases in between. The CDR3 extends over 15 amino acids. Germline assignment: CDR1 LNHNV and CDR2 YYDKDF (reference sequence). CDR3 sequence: CATSRDLGTGNTIYF. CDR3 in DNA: TGTGCCACCAGCAGAGATCTAGGAACTGGAAACACCATATATTTT.

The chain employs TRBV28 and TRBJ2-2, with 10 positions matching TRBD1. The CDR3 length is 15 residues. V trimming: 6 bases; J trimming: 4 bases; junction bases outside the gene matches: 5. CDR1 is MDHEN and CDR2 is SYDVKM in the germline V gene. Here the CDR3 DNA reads TGTGCCAGCAGGCCGAGGACAGGGGGCACCGGGGAGCTGTTTTTT. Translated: CASRPRTGGTGELFF.

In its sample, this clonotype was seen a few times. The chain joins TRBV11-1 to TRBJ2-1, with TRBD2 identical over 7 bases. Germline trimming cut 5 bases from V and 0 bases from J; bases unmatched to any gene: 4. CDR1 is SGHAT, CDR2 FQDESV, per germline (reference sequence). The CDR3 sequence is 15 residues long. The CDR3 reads CASSPSGSSYNEQFF. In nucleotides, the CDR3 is TGTGCCAGCAGCCCTAGCGGAAGCTCCTACAATGAGCAGTTCTTC.

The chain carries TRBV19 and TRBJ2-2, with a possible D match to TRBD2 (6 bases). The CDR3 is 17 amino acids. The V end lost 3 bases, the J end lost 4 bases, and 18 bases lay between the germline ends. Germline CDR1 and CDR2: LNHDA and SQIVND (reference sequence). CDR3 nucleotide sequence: TGTGCCAGTAGTATGGGAGTAGGCGGGACCGGCACCGGGGAGCTGTTTTTT. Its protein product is CASSMGVGGTGTGELFF.

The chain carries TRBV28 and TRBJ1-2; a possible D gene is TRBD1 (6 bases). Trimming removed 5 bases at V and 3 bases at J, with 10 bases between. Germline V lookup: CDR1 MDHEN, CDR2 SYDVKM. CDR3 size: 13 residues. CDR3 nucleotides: TGTGCCAGCAGTCCACCAGGGGACTATGGCTACACCTTC. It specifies CASSPPGDYGYTF.

CDR3 loop: CASSYSGGTEAFF. As DNA, the CDR3 is TGTGCCAGCAGTTACTCAGGGGGGACTGAAGCTTTCTTT. The rearrangement joins TRBV6-5 to TRBJ1-1; weak D call: TRBD1 (6 bases). The CDR3 spans 13 residues. The V and J ends lost 0 bases and 5 bases respectively, with 7 bases between them. Germline V gives CDR1 MNHEY, CDR2 SVGAGI.

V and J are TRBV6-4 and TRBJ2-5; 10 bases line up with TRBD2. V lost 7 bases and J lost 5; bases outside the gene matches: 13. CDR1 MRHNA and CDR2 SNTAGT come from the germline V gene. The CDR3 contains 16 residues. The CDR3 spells CASIGFSGRSEETQYF. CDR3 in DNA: TGTGCCAGCATCGGGTTTAGCGGGAGGAGCGAGGAGACCCAGTACTTC.

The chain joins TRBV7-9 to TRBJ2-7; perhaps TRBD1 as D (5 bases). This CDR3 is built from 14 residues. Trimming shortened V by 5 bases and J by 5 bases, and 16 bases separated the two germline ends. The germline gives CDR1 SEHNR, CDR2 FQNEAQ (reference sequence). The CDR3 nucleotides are TGTGCCAGCAGCCGAAGTGCAGGGCCCCACGAGCAGTACTTC. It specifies CASSRSAGPHEQYF.

CDR3 amino acids: CATSAGGQETQYF. Written as DNA, the CDR3 is TGTGCCACCAGTGCCGGGGGACAAGAGACCCAGTACTTC. The chain has TRBV24-1 and TRBJ2-5; possibly TRBD2 for D (6 bases). The CDR3 sequence is 13 residues long. V lost 5 bases and J 2 bases, leaving 8 bases between the germline ends. Germline loops: CDR1 KGHDR, CDR2 SFDVKD.

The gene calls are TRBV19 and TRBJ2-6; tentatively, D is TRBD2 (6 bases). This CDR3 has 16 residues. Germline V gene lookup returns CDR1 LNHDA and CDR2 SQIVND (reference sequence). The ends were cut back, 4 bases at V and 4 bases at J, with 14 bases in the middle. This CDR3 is CASSTTSIIGANVLTF. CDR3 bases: TGTGCCAGTAGTACAACTAGCATAATCGGGGCCAACGTCCTGACTTTC.

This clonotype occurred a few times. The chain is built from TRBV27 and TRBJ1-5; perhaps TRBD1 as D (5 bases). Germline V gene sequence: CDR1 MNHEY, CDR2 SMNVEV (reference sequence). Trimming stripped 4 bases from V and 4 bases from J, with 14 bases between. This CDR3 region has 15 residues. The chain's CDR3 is CASSSVRGLNQPQHF. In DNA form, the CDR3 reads TGTGCCAGCAGTTCCGTACGGGGCCTAAATCAGCCCCAGCATTTT.

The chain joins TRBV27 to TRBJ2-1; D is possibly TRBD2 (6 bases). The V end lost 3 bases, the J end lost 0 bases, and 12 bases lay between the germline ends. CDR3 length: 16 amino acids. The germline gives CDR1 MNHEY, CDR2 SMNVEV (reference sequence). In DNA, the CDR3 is TGTGCCAGCAGTTTGGGGACTTTACCCTCCTACAATGAGCAGTTCTTC. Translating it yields CASSLGTLPSYNEQFF.

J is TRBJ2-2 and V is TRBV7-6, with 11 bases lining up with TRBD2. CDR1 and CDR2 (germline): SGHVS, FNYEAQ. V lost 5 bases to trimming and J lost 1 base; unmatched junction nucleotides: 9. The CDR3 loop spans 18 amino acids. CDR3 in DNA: TGTGCCAGCAGCGTAACGGGACTAGCGGACGGGAACACCGGGGAGCTGTTTTTT. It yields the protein CASSVTGLADGNTGELFF.

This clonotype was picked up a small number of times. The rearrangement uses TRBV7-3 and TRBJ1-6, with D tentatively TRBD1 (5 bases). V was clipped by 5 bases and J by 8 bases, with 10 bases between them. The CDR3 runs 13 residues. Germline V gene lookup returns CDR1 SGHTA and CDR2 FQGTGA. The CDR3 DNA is TGTGCCAGCAGCCAGTCCAGGGATTCACCCCTCCACTTT. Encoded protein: CASSQSRDSPLHF.

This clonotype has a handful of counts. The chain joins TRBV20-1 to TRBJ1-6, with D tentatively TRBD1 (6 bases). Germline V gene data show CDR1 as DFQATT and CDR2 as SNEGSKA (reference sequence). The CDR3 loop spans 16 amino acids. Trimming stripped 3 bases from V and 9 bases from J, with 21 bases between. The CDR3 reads CSARGLLEQGGSPLHF. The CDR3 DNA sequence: TGCAGTGCTAGGGGTCTGCTGGAACAGGGAGGTTCACCCCTCCACTTT.

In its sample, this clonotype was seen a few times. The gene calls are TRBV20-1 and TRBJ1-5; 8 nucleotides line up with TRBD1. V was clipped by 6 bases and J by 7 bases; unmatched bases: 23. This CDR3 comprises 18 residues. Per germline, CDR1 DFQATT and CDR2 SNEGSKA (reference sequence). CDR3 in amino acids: CSAVKTGRVGQVFQPQHF. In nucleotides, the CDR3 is TGCAGTGCCGTTAAGACAGGCCGGGTGGGACAGGTTTTCCAGCCCCAGCATTTT.

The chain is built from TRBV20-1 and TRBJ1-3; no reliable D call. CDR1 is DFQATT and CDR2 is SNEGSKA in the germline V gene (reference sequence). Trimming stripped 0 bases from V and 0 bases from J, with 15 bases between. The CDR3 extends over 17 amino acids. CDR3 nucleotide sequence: TGCAGTGCTAGAGATCTAAATGTTGTGAGCTCTGGAAACACCATATATTTT. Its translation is CSARDLNVVSSGNTIYF.

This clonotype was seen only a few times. The CDR3 bases are TGTGCCAGCAGCTTGTCAAGTTGGGTATACGAGCAGTACTTC. This gives the protein CASSLSSWVYEQYF. The chain joins TRBV7-6 to TRBJ2-7; D call uncertain. CDR3 size: 14 residues. Germline values: CDR1 SGHVS, CDR2 FNYEAQ. Trimming pared 3 bases from V and 4 bases from J, leaving 13 bases between.

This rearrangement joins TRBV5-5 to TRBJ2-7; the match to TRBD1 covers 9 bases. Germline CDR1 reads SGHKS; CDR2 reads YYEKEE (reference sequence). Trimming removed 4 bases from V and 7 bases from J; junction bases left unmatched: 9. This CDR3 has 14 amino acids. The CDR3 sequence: CASSPGTGLGEQYF. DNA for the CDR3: TGTGCCAGCAGCCCCGGGACAGGGCTTGGAGAGCAGTACTTC. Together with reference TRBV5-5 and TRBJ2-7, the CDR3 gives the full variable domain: DAGVTQSPTHLIKTRGQQVTLRCSPISGHKSVSWYQQVLGQGPQFIFQYYEKEERGRGNFPDRFSARQFPNYSSELNVNALLLGDSALYLCASSPGTGLGEQYFGPGTRLTVT.